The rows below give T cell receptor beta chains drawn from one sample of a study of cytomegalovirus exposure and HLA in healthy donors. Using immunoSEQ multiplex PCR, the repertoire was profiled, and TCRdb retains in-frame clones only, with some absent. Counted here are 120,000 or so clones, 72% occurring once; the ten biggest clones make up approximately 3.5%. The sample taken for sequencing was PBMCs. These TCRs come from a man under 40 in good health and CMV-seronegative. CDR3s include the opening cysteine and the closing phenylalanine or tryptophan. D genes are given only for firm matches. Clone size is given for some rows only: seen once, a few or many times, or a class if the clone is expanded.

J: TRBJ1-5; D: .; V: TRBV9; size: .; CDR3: CASSVREGSNQPQHF; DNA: TGTGCCAGCAGTGTGAGGGAGGGTAGCAATCAGCCCCAGCATTTT
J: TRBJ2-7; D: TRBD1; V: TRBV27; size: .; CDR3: CASSPSTGYLSYEQYF; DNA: TGTGCCAGCAGTCCGTCGACAGGGTATCTTTCCTACGAGCAGTACTTC
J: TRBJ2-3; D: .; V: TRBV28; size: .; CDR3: CASSQGWDTQYF; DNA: TGTGCCAGCAGCCAGGGGTGGGATACGCAGTATTTT
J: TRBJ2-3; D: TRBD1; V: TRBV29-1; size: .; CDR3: CSAHVQGGTDTQYF; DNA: TGCAGCGCCCATGTGCAGGGGGGCACAGATACGCAGTATTTT
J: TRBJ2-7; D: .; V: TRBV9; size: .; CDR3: CASSGGVGVQYF; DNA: TGTGCCAGCAGCGGGGGGGTTGGGGTGCAGTACTTC
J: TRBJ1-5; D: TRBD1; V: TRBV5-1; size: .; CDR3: CASSSGTAYSNQPQHF; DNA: TGCGCCAGCAGCTCTGGGACAGCCTATAGCAATCAGCCCCAGCATTTT
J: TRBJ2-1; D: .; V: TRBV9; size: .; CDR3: CASSVNPHGFGNEQFF; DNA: TGTGCCAGCAGCGTAAATCCCCACGGGTTCGGCAATGAGCAGTTCTTC
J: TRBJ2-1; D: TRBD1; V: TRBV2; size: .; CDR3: CASRSSTGGSEQFF; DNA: TGTGCCAGCAGATCTAGTACAGGGGGCTCTGAACAGTTCTTC
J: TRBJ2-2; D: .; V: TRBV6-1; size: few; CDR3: CASSYLGELFF; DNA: TGTGCCAGCAGTTATCTGGGGGAGCTGTTTTTT
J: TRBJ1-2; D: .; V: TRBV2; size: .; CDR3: CASSQRGEGPYGYTF; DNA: TGTGCCAGCAGCCAACGGGGGGAGGGCCCCTATGGCTACACCTTC
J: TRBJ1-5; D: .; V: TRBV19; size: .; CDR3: CASTGSNQPQHF; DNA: TGTGCCAGCACCGGTAGCAATCAGCCCCAGCATTTT